Each of the 19 T cell receptor beta chains below was sequenced from the same sample in a study of blood T cell repertoires in COVID-19. Here immunoSEQ multiplex PCR was the method, and the copy in TCRdb shows in-frame clones only, minus some. The repertoire consists of roughly 75,000 clones, with around 88% occurring once and the leading ten covering 0.55% to 0.75%. Sequenced material: peripheral blood. The receptors here all came from a man between 60 and 75 years old with acute or convalescent COVID-19.

The chain combines TRBV7-2 with TRBJ1-2; possible D gene TRBD1, 6 bases. CDR3 size: 16 residues. Germline V gene sequence: CDR1 SGHTA, CDR2 FQGNSA. V was pared by 0 bases and J by 4 bases, with 15 bases between. The CDR3 sequence: CASSLARGGVGYGYTF. In DNA form, the CDR3 reads TGTGCCAGCAGCTTAGCGCGGGGGGGCGTCGGCTATGGCTACACCTTC. Variable domain in full (rest from reference TRBV7-2 and TRBJ1-2): GAGVSQSPSNKVTEKGKDVELRCDPISGHTALYWYRQSLGQGLEFLIYFQGNSAPDKSGLPSDRFSAERTGGSVSTLTIQRTQQEDSAVYLCASSLARGGVGYGYTFGSGTRLTVV.

The chain recombines TRBV30 with TRBJ2-7, with 8 bases matching TRBD1. This CDR3 is 12 amino acids long. Germline V gene lookup returns CDR1 GTSNPN and CDR2 SVGIG (reference sequence). The junction had 2 bases not matched to a gene; V was cut back by 1 base and J by 6 bases. The CDR3 bases are TGTGCCTGGAGTGGGACAGGGCCCGAGCAGTACTTC. Amino acids: CAWSGTGPEQYF.

The rearrangement uses TRBV2 and TRBJ2-7; D is unclear. With 3 bases removed from V and 2 bases from J, the gap between germline ends came to 11 bases. Germline V gives CDR1 SNHLY, CDR2 FYNNEI. There are 14 residues in the CDR3. The CDR3 here is CASSEGSETYEQYF. The CDR3, as DNA: TGTGCCAGCAGTGAGGGCTCCGAGACCTACGAGCAGTACTTC.

This chain connects TRBV10-1 to TRBJ2-5, with TRBD1 identical over 7 bases. This CDR3 spans 13 amino acids. With 4 bases clipped from V and 2 bases from J, the junction kept 1 base outside the gene matches. The germline gives CDR1 WNHNN, CDR2 SYGVQD (reference sequence). DNA of the CDR3: TGCGCCAGCAGTGGACAGGGACAAGAGACCCAGTACTTC. Amino acid sequence: CASSGQGQETQYF.

The CDR3 nucleotides read TGTGCCAGCAGTTTACAGGGCTGGGGTGGCTACACCTTC. This translates into CASSLQGWGGYTF. The J gene is TRBJ1-2, the V gene TRBV12-3 or TRBV12-4; a possible D gene is TRBD1 (5 bases). Deletions cut 2 bases from V and 7 bases from J, with 11 bases between. CDR3 length: 13 residues.

The genes are TRBV5-1 and TRBJ1-1, with 7 bases identical to TRBD1. The CDR3 spans 16 residues. With V trimmed by 0 bases and J by 1 base, 6 bases remained unmatched. In germline, CDR1 is SGHRS, CDR2 YFSETQ. The CDR3 protein is CASSLGTGIRNTEAFF. CDR3 DNA sequence: TGCGCCAGCAGCTTGGGGACAGGCATTCGGAACACTGAAGCTTTCTTT.

The chain joins TRBV5-1 to TRBJ2-5; 10 nucleotides match TRBD1. V was clipped by 4 bases and J by 1 base; unmatched bases: 4. The CDR3 sequence is 15 residues long. Germline V gene data show CDR1 as SGHRS and CDR2 as YFSETQ. CDR3: CASSHRDRGQETQYF. Here the CDR3 DNA reads TGCGCCAGCAGCCACCGGGACAGGGGCCAAGAGACCCAGTACTTC.

This chain links TRBV6-5 with TRBJ1-3; D gene ambiguous. CDR1 is MNHEY, CDR2 SVGAGI, per germline. The CDR3 is 15 amino acids. Trimming removed 6 bases from V and 0 bases from J, with 12 bases in between. In nucleotides, the CDR3 is TGTGCCAGCAGCCCCCGTTGGGCCTCTGGAAACACCATATATTTT. Protein product: CASSPRWASGNTIYF.

This rearrangement joins TRBV19 to TRBJ2-5; tentative D call: TRBD1 (6 bases). CDR1 and CDR2 (germline): LNHDA, SQIVND (reference sequence). CDR3 size: 15 residues. The germline V and J ends were trimmed by 3 bases and 3 bases, with 14 bases remaining between them. The CDR3 bases are TGTGCCAGTAGTATCTCCGGGACACCAGAAGAGACCCAGTACTTC. Its translation: CASSISGTPEETQYF.

The V and J genes are TRBV19 and TRBJ2-3, with 7 bases fitting TRBD1. Germline V gene data show CDR1 as LNHDA and CDR2 as SQIVND (reference sequence). With V trimmed by 1 base and J by 4 bases, 5 bases remained unmatched. The CDR3 loop spans 15 amino acids. CDR3: CASSIAVGTADTQYF. CDR3 DNA: TGTGCCAGTAGTATAGCAGTCGGGACAGCAGATACGCAGTATTTT.

The rearrangement uses TRBV28 and TRBJ1-6; D gene uncertain. Germline CDR1 reads MDHEN; CDR2 reads SYDVKM. Trimming cost V 6 bases and J 6 bases, with 6 bases left between them. This CDR3 spans 12 amino acids. The CDR3 nucleotides read TGTGCCAGCAGCCGGGGTAATTCACCCCTCCACTTT. This sequence encodes CASSRGNSPLHF.

V is TRBV11-3 and J is TRBJ2-7; 11 bases map to TRBD1. The V segment lost 4 bases and the J segment 6 bases; nucleotides outside the gene matches: 5. The CDR3 spans 14 residues. Germline V gives CDR1 SGHNT, CDR2 YENEEA. CDR3: CASSSGQGEIEQYF. In DNA form, the CDR3 reads TGTGCCAGCAGCTCGGGACAGGGGGAGATCGAGCAGTACTTC.

The V gene is TRBV19, the J gene TRBJ1-1; TRBD1 aligns across 8 bases. CDR1 is LNHDA, CDR2 SQIVND, per germline (reference sequence). This CDR3 spans 16 amino acids. Trimming removed 5 bases from V and 0 bases from J; junction bases left unmatched: 8. In nucleotides, the CDR3 is TGTGCCAGTAGTGATAGACAGGGGAACTTGAACACTGAAGCTTTCTTT. Amino acid sequence: CASSDRQGNLNTEAFF.

The V and J genes are TRBV7-9 and TRBJ2-7; D is undetermined. Trimming removed 2 bases at V and 2 bases at J, with 10 bases between. Germline loops: CDR1 SEHNR, CDR2 FQNEAQ (reference sequence). This CDR3 has 14 residues. The chain's CDR3 is CASSLRPPTYEQYF. The CDR3 DNA reads as TGTGCCAGCAGCTTACGTCCTCCTACCTACGAGCAGTACTTC.

The chain is built from TRBV2 and TRBJ1-5, with TRBD1 matching 7 bases. J was trimmed by 0 bases and V by 6 bases; bases with no gene match: 5. The CDR3 is made up of 15 amino acids. Per germline, CDR1 SNHLY and CDR2 FYNNEI. The CDR3 nucleotides read TGTGCCAGCAGCCTGGACAGGAATAGCAATCAGCCCCAGCATTTT. Amino acids: CASSLDRNSNQPQHF.

V usage is TRBV19 and J usage is TRBJ2-1; 9 bases line up with TRBD2. Germline-derived CDR1 and CDR2 are LNHDA and SQIVND (reference sequence). V shed 3 bases and J 5 bases; nucleotides not matched to a gene: 5. The CDR3 covers 15 residues. In DNA form, the CDR3 reads TGTGCCAGTAGTATGGGCGGGAGGGGTAACAATGAGCAGTTCTTC. This codes for CASSMGGRGNNEQFF.

The rearrangement joins TRBV27 to TRBJ1-2; 7 bases fit TRBD1. Germline V gene sequence: CDR1 MNHEY, CDR2 SMNVEV (reference sequence). Trimming cost V 0 bases and J 4 bases; bases outside gene matches: 8. This CDR3 comprises 16 residues. CDR3 bases: TGTGCCAGCAGTTTATCGATAGGGGGCATCCCCTATGGCTACACCTTC. Protein sequence: CASSLSIGGIPYGYTF.

The V and J genes are TRBV6-1 and TRBJ1-2, with D uncertain. The CDR3 runs to 14 residues. CDR1 MNHNS and CDR2 SASEGT come from the germline V gene. V was clipped by 2 bases and J by 3 bases, with 10 bases between them. In nucleotides, the CDR3 is TGTGCCAGCAGTGAACCTGGAGGGTACTATGGCTACACCTTC. Translating it yields CASSEPGGYYGYTF.

This rearrangement joins TRBV30 to TRBJ2-7, with D maybe TRBD1 (5 bases). Germline CDR1 and CDR2: GTSNPN and SVGIG (reference sequence). CDR3 length: 13 amino acids. Trimming left V 7 bases short and J 4 bases short, with 17 bases between. The CDR3 DNA is TGTGCCTATCTACAGGACGGAAAATACGAGCAGTACTTC. Its translation: CAYLQDGKYEQYF.